This T cell receptor (beta chain) was retrieved from a study of control samples from healthy donors and cancer patients. The CDR3 length is 16 residues. CDR1 and CDR2 from the germline V gene are PRHDT and FYEKMQ (reference sequence). Trimming removed 4 bases from V and 0 bases from J, with 13 bases in between. Generated by immunoSEQ multiplex PCR, the TCRdb table keeps only in-frame clones and is missing some. The sample lists 150,000 to 200,000 clones; around 94% were seen once. This sequence was found in a woman in her late teens or twenties in good health. The chain joins TRBV13 to TRBJ2-1; possible D gene TRBD2, 5 bases. Sequenced material: blood. CDR3: CASSSGVRASYNEQFF. For the CDR3, the DNA is TGTGCCAGCAGCTCCGGAGTGAGGGCCTCCTACAATGAGCAGTTCTTC.